The present T cell receptor (beta chain) was sequenced within a study of regulatory T cells in long-lasting Graves disease. Study conclusions and caveats: Newly diagnosed Graves' patients had higher TCR diversity than persistent ones.

On this clonotype: The antigen is not known.

Documented time point: newly diagnosed GD, antithyroid drugs for less than 3 months. PBMCs provided the RNA from which the TCR library was made. Both iRepertoire HTBI primers and Arm-PCR of CDR3 regions were used to build the TCR beta libraries. TCRdb itself ran the multiplex PCR reads through MiXCR, one entry per CDR3 protein. The sample comprises about 430,000 distinct CDR3 sequences, approximately 16% of which are singletons, and about 8.2% rests with the top ten. This sample was also put to use in a study of T cells in Graves' hyperthyroidism and ophthalmopathy. Turning to that study: The HTBI set primed first-round TCR CDR3 RT-PCR.

Material: peripheral blood mononuclear cells (PBMCs), obtained at new diagnosis, from a patient treated with antithyroid drugs. The TCR originated in a woman aged 35 to 49 with Graves disease.

The CDR3 loop reads CASSRIPDRSGTGELFF. CDR3 bases: TGTGCCAGCAGCCGCATCCCAGACAGGTCGGGCACCGGGGAGCTGTTTTTT. This chain links TRBV3-1 with TRBJ2-2; possibly TRBD1 for D (6 bases). With 4 bases removed from V and 4 bases from J, the gap between germline ends came to 19 bases. CDR3 size: 17 residues. CDR1 and CDR2 (germline): LGHDT, YNNKEL (reference sequence).